This T cell receptor beta chain was sequenced during a study of regulatory T cells in long-lasting Graves disease. Arm-PCR of CDR3 regions with iRepertoire HTBI primers generated TCR beta libraries. A single record per CDR3 protein comes from TCRdb applying MiXCR to the multiplex PCR reads. The sample carries 300,000 to 400,000 distinct CDR3 sequences, approximately 15% recorded once. Stated time point: newly diagnosed GD, antithyroid drugs for less than 3 months. PBMC-derived RNA was used for the TCR library. Germline V CDR1 and CDR2: KGHSH, LQKENI. The CDR3 covers 17 residues. V trimming: 3 bases; J trimming: 3 bases; junction bases outside the gene matches: 5. This clonotype was observed at least ten times. The data also belong to a second study, concerning T cells in Graves' hyperthyroidism and ophthalmopathy. That study adds: On the basis of clinical symptoms, serum thyroxine and TRAb, thyroid ultrasound and orbital computed tomography, diagnoses were made.

This sample comprised peripheral blood mononuclear cells (PBMCs), obtained at new diagnosis, from a patient treated with antithyroid drugs. The rearrangement uses TRBV18 and TRBJ2-1; the match to TRBD2 covers 13 bases. This sequence originates from a man aged 35 to 55 with Graves disease. DNA for the CDR3: TGTGCCAGCTCACCCACTAGCGGGGGGGCCATCTACAATGAGCAGTTCTTC. It specifies CASSPTSGGAIYNEQFF.